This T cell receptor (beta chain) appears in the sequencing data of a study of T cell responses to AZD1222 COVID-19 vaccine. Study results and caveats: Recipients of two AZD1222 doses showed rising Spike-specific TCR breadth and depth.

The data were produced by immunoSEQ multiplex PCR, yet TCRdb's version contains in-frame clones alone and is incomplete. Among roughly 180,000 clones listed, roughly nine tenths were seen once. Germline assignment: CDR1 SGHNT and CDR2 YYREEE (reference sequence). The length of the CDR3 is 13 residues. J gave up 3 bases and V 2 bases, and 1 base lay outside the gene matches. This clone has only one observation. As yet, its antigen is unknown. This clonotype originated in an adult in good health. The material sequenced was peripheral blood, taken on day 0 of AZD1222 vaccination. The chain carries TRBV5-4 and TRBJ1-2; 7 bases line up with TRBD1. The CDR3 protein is CASSFDRDYGYTF. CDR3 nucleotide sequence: TGTGCCAGCAGCTTCGACAGGGACTATGGCTACACCTTC.